Sequencing of this T cell receptor (beta chain) was carried out in a study of OX40 agonist ivuxolimab in advanced cancers. The overall study: Patients receiving dose escalation had hepatocellular carcinoma, melanoma, renal cell or head and neck cancer.

Only in-frame clones appear in the TCRdb table, and some are missing; sequencing was by immunoSEQ multiplex PCR. The sample yields more than 100,000 clones, over 75% seen once. Germline assignment: CDR1 SGHDT and CDR2 YYEEEE. Trimming took 0 bases from V and 7 from J; bases not matched to a gene: 7. The CDR3 loop spans 15 amino acids. Specimen: CD4+ or CD8+ T cells sorted from blood, collected in a trial of the OX40 agonist ivuxolimab. The V gene is TRBV5-6, the J gene TRBJ2-1; 7 positions match TRBD1. This clonotype originated in an adult with an advanced solid tumor such as melanoma, head and neck, liver or kidney cancer. The CDR3: CASSLEGARGNEQFF. CDR3 in DNA: TGTGCCAGCAGCTTGGAGGGGGCGCGAGGGAATGAGCAGTTCTTC.